This record looks at one T cell receptor beta chain sequence and its context. This sample is drawn from a study of CD4+ T cells in melanoma. The CDR3 has 15 amino acids. Trimming took 1 base from V and 5 from J, leaving 14 bases between them. CDR1 and CDR2 (germline): SGHVS, FNYEAQ. Assay used: immunoSEQ multiplex PCR; TCRdb lists only in-frame clones, some missing. The table shows around 110,000 clones, with 92% occurring only once. The TCR sequence derives from a human donor with melanoma. This chain links TRBV7-6 with TRBJ2-5; the D is unclear. The sample consisted of peripheral blood. The CDR3 coding sequence is TGTGCCAGCAGCTTAGTGGGCAGGTTGCCGGAGACCCAGTACTTC. It is translated as CASSLVGRLPETQYF.